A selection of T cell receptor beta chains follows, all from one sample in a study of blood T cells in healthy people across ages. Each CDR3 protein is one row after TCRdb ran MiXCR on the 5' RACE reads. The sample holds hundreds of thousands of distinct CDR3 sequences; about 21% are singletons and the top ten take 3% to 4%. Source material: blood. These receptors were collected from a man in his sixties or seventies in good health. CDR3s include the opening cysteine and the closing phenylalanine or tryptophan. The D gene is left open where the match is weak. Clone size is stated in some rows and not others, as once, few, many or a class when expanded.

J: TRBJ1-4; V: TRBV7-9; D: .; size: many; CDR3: CASSLGDATNEKLFF; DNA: TGTGCCAGCAGTCTCGGCGACGCAACTAATGAAAAACTGTTTTTT
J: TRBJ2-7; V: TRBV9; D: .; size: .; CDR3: CASSVEVAGAEQYF; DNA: TGTGCCAGCAGCGTAGAGGTCGCTGGGGCCGAGCAGTACTTC
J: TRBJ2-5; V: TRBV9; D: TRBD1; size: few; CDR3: CASSDDRVAQETQYF; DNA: TGTGCCAGCAGCGATGACAGGGTCGCGCAAGAGACCCAGTACTTC
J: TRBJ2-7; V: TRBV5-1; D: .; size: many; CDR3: CASSLGGTPEQYF; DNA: TGCGCCAGCAGCTTGGGGGGGACACCCGAGCAGTACTTC
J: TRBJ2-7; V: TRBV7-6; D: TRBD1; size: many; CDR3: CASSLAGQGGYEQYF; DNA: TGTGCCAGCAGCTTAGCGGGACAGGGGGGTTACGAGCAGTACTTC
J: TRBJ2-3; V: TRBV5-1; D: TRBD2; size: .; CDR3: CASSSPGLRTDTQYF; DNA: TGCGCCAGCAGCTCACCGGGACTACGCACAGATACGCAGTATTTT
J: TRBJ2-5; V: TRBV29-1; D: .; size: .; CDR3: CSSFGGRVEQYF; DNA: TGCAGCTCCTTTGGGGGGCGCGTGGAGCAGTACTTC
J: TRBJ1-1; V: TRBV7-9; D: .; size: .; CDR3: CASSPQAGNTEAFF; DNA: TGTGCCAGCAGCCCTCAGGCCGGAAACACTGAAGCTTTCTTT
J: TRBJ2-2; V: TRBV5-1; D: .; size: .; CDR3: CASVLDRVENAGELFF; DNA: TGCGCCAGCGTCCTAGATAGGGTTGAGAACGCCGGGGAGCTGTTTTTT
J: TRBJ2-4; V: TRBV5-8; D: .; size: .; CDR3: CASSFGQKLAKNIQYF; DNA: TGTGCCAGCAGCTTCGGACAGAAACTAGCCAAAAACATTCAGTACTTC
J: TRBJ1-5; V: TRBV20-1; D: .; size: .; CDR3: CSASPQRGNQPQHF; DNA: TGCAGTGCTAGTCCCCAGAGGGGCAATCAGCCCCAGCATTTT
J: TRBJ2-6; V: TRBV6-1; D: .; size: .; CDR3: CASTPRMSSGANVLTF; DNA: TGTGCCAGCACCCCCAGAATGAGTTCTGGGGCCAACGTCCTGACTTTC
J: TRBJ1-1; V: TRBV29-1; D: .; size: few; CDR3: CSAGDAEAFF; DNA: TGCAGCGCTGGGGATGCTGAAGCTTTCTTT
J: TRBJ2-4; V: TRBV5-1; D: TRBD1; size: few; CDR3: CASSFGQGNGLAKNIQYF; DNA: TGCGCCAGCAGCTTCGGACAGGGTAACGGATTAGCCAAAAACATTCAGTACTTC
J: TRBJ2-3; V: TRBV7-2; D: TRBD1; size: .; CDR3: CASSLPPGTGADTQYF; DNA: TGTGCCAGCAGCTTACCGCCTGGGACAGGGGCAGATACGCAGTATTTT
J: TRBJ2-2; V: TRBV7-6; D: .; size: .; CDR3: CASSLALGYAGELFF; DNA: TGTGCCAGCAGCTTAGCGTTGGGTTACGCCGGGGAGCTGTTTTTT
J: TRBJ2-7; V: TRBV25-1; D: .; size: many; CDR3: CASSHGSYEQYF; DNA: TGTGCCAGCAGTCATGGTTCCTACGAGCAGTACTTC
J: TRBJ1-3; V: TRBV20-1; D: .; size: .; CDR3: CSARGGSGNTIYF; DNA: TGCAGTGCTAGAGGGGGTTCTGGAAACACCATATATTTT
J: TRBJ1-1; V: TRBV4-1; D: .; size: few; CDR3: CASSQQRGNTEAFF; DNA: TGCGCCAGCAGCCAGCAACGGGGGAACACTGAAGCTTTCTTT
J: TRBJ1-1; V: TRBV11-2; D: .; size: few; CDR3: CASSFALRADTEAFF; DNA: TGTGCCAGCAGCTTCGCTCTCCGGGCCGACACTGAAGCTTTCTTT
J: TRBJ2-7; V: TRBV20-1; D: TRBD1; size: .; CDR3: CSARPGTGFEQYF; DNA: TGCAGTGCCCGTCCCGGGACAGGGTTCGAGCAGTACTTC
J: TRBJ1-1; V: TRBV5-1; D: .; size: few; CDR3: CASSLGHLNTEAFF; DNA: TGCGCCAGCAGCTTGGGACACTTGAACACTGAAGCTTTCTTT
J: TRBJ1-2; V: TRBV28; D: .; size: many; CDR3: CASRGQVRDYGYTF; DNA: TGTGCCAGCAGGGGACAAGTTCGTGACTATGGCTACACCTTC
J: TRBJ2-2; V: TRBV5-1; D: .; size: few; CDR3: CASSIGGGPGELFF; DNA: TGCGCCAGCAGCATAGGTGGAGGGCCCGGGGAGCTGTTTTTT
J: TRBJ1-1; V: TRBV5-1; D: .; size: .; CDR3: CASSLGVGDLATEAFF; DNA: TGCGCCAGCAGCTTGGGGGTCGGGGATCTTGCAACTGAAGCTTTCTTT
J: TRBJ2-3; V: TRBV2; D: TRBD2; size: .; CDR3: CASVAGGTDTQYF; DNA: TGTGCCAGCGTAGCGGGAGGCACAGATACGCAGTATTTT
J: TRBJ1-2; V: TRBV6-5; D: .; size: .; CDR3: CASGYYGTEERNGYTF; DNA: TGTGCCAGCGGTTACTATGGGACCGAAGAGAGGAATGGCTACACCTTC
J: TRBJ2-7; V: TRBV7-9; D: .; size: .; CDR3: CASSYRGYRPYEQYF; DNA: TGTGCCAGCAGTTATCGGGGCTACAGACCCTACGAGCAGTACTTC
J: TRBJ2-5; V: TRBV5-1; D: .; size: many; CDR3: CASSLVGQETQYF; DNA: TGCGCCAGCAGCTTGGTGGGACAAGAGACCCAGTACTTC
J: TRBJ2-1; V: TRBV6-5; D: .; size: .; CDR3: CASRSSGHNEQFF; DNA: TGTGCCAGCAGAAGTAGTGGGCACAATGAGCAGTTCTTC
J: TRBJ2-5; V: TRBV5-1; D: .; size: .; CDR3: CASSGTPKETQYF; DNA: TGCGCCAGCAGCGGAACACCAAAAGAGACCCAGTACTTC
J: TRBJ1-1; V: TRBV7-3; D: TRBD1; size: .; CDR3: CASSLMDRGEAFF; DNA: TGTGCCAGCAGCTTAATGGACAGGGGCGAAGCTTTCTTT
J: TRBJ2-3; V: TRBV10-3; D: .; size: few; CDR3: CATMGEADTQYF; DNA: TGTGCCACGATGGGGGAAGCAGATACGCAGTATTTT
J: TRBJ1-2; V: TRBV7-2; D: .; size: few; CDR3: CASSLAKGGYGYTF; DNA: TGTGCCAGCAGCTTAGCAAAGGGGGGCTATGGCTACACCTTC
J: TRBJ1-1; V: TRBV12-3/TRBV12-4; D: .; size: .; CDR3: CASTQNLNTEAFF; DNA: TGTGCCAGCACCCAAAATTTGAACACTGAAGCTTTCTTT
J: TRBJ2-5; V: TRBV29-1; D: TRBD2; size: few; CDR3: CSVEDRLAGGLQETQYF; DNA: TGCAGCGTTGAAGATCGGTTAGCGGGAGGGCTTCAGGAGACCCAGTACTTC
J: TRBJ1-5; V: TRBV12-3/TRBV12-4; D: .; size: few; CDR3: CASSWGHISNQPQHF; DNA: TGTGCCAGCAGCTGGGGACACATTAGCAATCAGCCCCAGCATTTT
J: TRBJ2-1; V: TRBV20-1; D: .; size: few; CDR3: CSAVLSKSSNEQFF; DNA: TGCAGTGCGGTGTTGAGTAAATCTAGCAATGAGCAGTTCTTC
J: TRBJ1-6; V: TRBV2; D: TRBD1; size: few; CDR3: CASRTGQPTPLHF; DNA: TGTGCCAGCAGGACGGGACAGCCCACACCCCTCCACTTT
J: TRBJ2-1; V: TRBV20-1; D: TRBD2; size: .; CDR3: CSARVLAGNYNEQFF; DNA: TGCAGTGCTAGAGTACTAGCGGGGAACTACAATGAGCAGTTCTTC